This record looks at one TCR beta chain sequence and its context. Its antigen is undetermined. Germline values: CDR1 MDHEN, CDR2 SYDVKM. V gave up 7 bases and J gave up 2 bases, with 16 bases separating them. The CDR3 consists of 15 residues. The entry originates in a study of identical twins. Study-wide results and limits: Within cord blood, abundant beta clonotypes carried fewer insertions, but memory repertoires showed no such trend.

TCRdb used MiXCR to reprocess the 5' RACE reads, holding one entry per CDR3 protein. The sample has some 320,000 distinct CDR3 sequences, more than 9% seen once. The same sample was also studied in work on yellow fever vaccine responses in identical twins.

The sequencing input was CD8+ T cells sorted from blood. This TCR was sampled from a young woman in good health. This rearrangement joins TRBV28 to TRBJ2-3, with a tentative D call TRBD2 (7 bases). The CDR3 here is CASTEGGGATDTQYF. As DNA, the CDR3 is TGTGCCAGCACCGAAGGGGGGGGGGCCACAGATACGCAGTATTTT. The variable domain in full, completed from reference TRBV28 and TRBJ2-3, reads DVKVTQSSRYLVKRTGEKVFLECVQDMDHENMFWYRQDPGLGLRLIYFSYDVKMKEKGDIPEGYSVSREKKERFSLILESASTNQTSMYLCASTEGGGATDTQYFGPGTRLTVL.